This TCR beta chain appears in the sequencing data of a study of blood T cell repertoires in COVID-19. Study background: COVID-19 samples from acute and convalescent phases originated in the United States, Italy and Spain.

Original processing methods: Reference gene primers were amplified, and this amplification served to estimate nucleated cell counts. Clones were sequenced by immunoSEQ multiplex PCR, and TCRdb holds only the in-frame ones, with some missing. D and trimming were read from the DNA, whereas the V and J calls and clone size are those reported in that table. The sample shows 40,000 to 50,000 clones, over 75% of them seen only once. The germline gives CDR1 LGHNA, CDR2 YSLEER. Trimming cost V 0 bases and J 1 base, with 6 bases left between them. The CDR3 has 14 residues. The V and J genes are TRBV4-3 and TRBJ1-1, with unresolved D. Sequencing was done on a sample of peripheral blood. This receptor was identified in a human donor in a cohort sampled during active COVID-19. The CDR3 sequence: CASSQDAGNTEAFF. Written as DNA, the CDR3 is TGCGCCAGCAGCCAAGACGCAGGGAACACTGAAGCTTTCTTT.